The 30 T cell receptor beta chains presented below share a single source sample, sequenced in a study of blood T cells in healthy people across ages. A second about 7 to 11 cycle PCR used barcoded and J-beta primers. TCRdb used MiXCR to reprocess the 5' RACE reads, holding one entry per CDR3 protein. The top ten clones hold less than 2.5% of a sample with 1.5 million to 2 million distinct CDR3 sequences, roughly 49% of them seen once. Sequences were obtained from blood. The source of these receptors is a woman aged 40 to 50 in good health.

The V and J genes are TRBV5-6 and TRBJ1-2; tentatively, D is TRBD1 (5 bases). CDR1 is SGHDT and CDR2 is YYEEEE in the germline V gene. This CDR3 contains 16 residues. The ends were cut back, 0 bases at V and 5 bases at J, with 17 bases in the middle. CDR3 amino acids: CASSLAFGTDGYGYTF. The CDR3 DNA sequence: TGTGCCAGCAGCTTGGCATTTGGGACTGATGGATATGGCTACACCTTC.

In its sample, this clonotype was seen many times. V and J are TRBV7-2 and TRBJ2-3, with D hard to call. Trimming took off 2 bases at V and 2 bases at J, with 5 bases between the two ends. Germline assignment: CDR1 SGHTA and CDR2 FQGNSA. The CDR3 loop spans 13 amino acids. The CDR3 DNA sequence: TGTGCCAGCAGCTTATTGCTCACAGATACGCAGTATTTT. As protein: CASSLLLTDTQYF.

Regarding this clonotype: A read error may explain this, as a much larger clone is one base away. This sequence joins TRBV4-1 and TRBJ2-5, with a possible D match to TRBD2 (5 bases). This CDR3 is 14 amino acids long. Per the germline V gene, CDR1 is MGHRA and CDR2 is YSYEKL. This CDR3 reads CASSHPDFQGTQYF. The CDR3 DNA is TGCGCCAGCAGCCACCCGGACTTCCAAGGGACCCAGTACTTC.

The rearrangement uses TRBV11-2 and TRBJ2-3; D uncertain. Germline loops: CDR1 SGHAT, CDR2 FQNNGV. The CDR3 is made up of 15 amino acids. Trimming took 5 bases from V and 0 from J, leaving 12 bases between them. Written as DNA, the CDR3 is TGTGCCAGCAGCCGCCTCAAGACTAGCACAGATACGCAGTATTTT. As protein: CASSRLKTSTDTQYF. Variable domain in full (rest from reference TRBV11-2 and TRBJ2-3): EAGVAQSPRYKIIEKRQSVAFWCNPISGHATLYWYQQILGQGPKLLIQFQNNGVVDDSQLPKDRFSAERLKGVDSTLKIQPAKLEDSAVYLCASSRLKTSTDTQYFGPGTRLTVL.

The chain is built from TRBV20-1 and TRBJ2-7; D unclear. Germline V gene sequence: CDR1 DFQATT, CDR2 SNEGSKA (reference sequence). With 0 bases removed from V and 2 bases from J, the gap between germline ends came to 11 bases. CDR3 length equals 14 residues. The CDR3 DNA reads TGCAGTGCTAGAGATCGGGCGTGGGCCTACGAGCAGTACTTC. As protein: CSARDRAWAYEQYF.

V gene TRBV5-1 combines with J gene TRBJ2-3; no definite D call. The CDR3 runs 15 residues. Trimming removed 3 bases from V and 2 bases from J, with 13 bases in between. The germline V gene encodes CDR1 SGHRS and CDR2 YFSETQ. The CDR3 DNA is TGCGCCAGCAGCTGGGTAAGTCCAAACACAGATACGCAGTATTTT. Translated: CASSWVSPNTDTQYF.

On this clonotype itself: At one end, the junction sequence differs from germline, possibly due to a read error. This rearrangement joins TRBV5-5 to TRBJ2-5, with no clear D. The CDR3 is 15 residues long. Looked up from germline, CDR1 is SGHKS and CDR2 is YYEKEE (reference sequence). The CDR3 is CSSSLYWAEQETQYF. DNA of the CDR3: TGTTCCAGCAGCTTGTACTGGGCCGAGCAAGAGACCCAGTACTTC.

The chain couples TRBV2 to TRBJ2-1; D not certain. The J call could be wrong; TRBJ2-7 is a better fit for the DNA end. CDR3 size: 13 residues. The germline V gene has CDR1 SNHLY and CDR2 FYNNEI. The CDR3 spells CASSEGAYNEQYF. For the CDR3, the DNA is TGTGCCAGCAGTGAAGGGGCCTACAATGAGCAGTACTTC.

This clonotype was counted at least ten times. The chain uses TRBV7-2 and TRBJ1-1; no firm D call. CDR3 length: 14 amino acids. The V gene's germline CDR1 is SGHTA and CDR2 FQGNSA. With 5 bases removed from V and 5 bases from J, the gap between germline ends came to 15 bases. The CDR3: CASSPSKGLTEAFF. The DNA of the CDR3 is TGTGCCAGCAGCCCTAGCAAGGGTTTGACTGAAGCTTTCTTT.

This clonotype was detected only a few times. J is TRBJ2-1 and V is TRBV20-1; 12 nucleotides line up with TRBD2. This CDR3 has 15 amino acids. The ends lost 4 bases at V and 7 bases at J; junction bases unmatched: 8. The germline V gene encodes CDR1 DFQATT and CDR2 SNEGSKA (reference sequence). The DNA of the CDR3 is TGCAGTGCTATTTCTAGCGGGGGGGCGGGAAATGAGCAGTTCTTC. This gives the protein CSAISSGGAGNEQFF.

The V gene is TRBV28, the J gene TRBJ2-7, with 8 nucleotides matching TRBD1. This CDR3 is built from 12 residues. After removal of 10 bases from V and 7 bases from J, the junction contained 9 bases not matched to a gene. Germline V lookup: CDR1 MDHEN, CDR2 SYDVKM. DNA for the CDR3: TGTGCCATACAGCAGGGGGCGGGGGAGCAGTACTTC. The encoded protein is CAIQQGAGEQYF.

The CDR3 DNA sequence: TGTGCCAGCAGCTTAGGGCGGGACAGGGTGAACACTGAAGCTTTCTTT. As protein: CASSLGRDRVNTEAFF. The rearrangement joins TRBV11-2 to TRBJ1-1; 9 nucleotides line up with TRBD1. Trimming at V came to 1 base and at J to 0 bases, leaving 3 bases not matched to a gene. Germline V gene sequence: CDR1 SGHAT, CDR2 FQNNGV. The CDR3 loop spans 16 amino acids.

The gene calls are TRBV4-3 and TRBJ1-2; no firm D call. The CDR3 runs to 15 residues. The germline CDR1 and CDR2 sequences are LGHNA and YSLEER. V lost 0 bases and J lost 6, with 14 bases in between. The CDR3 loop reads CASSQDPAAGNGYTF. The CDR3 DNA sequence: TGCGCCAGCAGCCAAGATCCTGCGGCGGGAAATGGCTACACCTTC.

The chain links TRBV20-1 to TRBJ2-7; TRBD2 is a possible D gene (5 bases). CDR1 and CDR2 (germline): DFQATT, SNEGSKA (reference sequence). The V gene lost 3 bases and the J gene lost 0 bases, with 12 bases spanning the gap. CDR3 length: 14 amino acids. CDR3 in DNA: TGCAGTGCTAGTGGAGCGGTGAGCTCCTACGAGCAGTACTTC. Protein: CSASGAVSSYEQYF.

This clonotype has a handful of counts. This chain uses TRBV28 with TRBJ2-6; D is undetermined. V lost 4 bases, J lost 0 bases, and 7 bases lay in between. The CDR3 length is 15 residues. Germline values: CDR1 MDHEN, CDR2 SYDVKM. Written as DNA, the CDR3 is TGTGCCAGCAGTTCACTCCCCTCTGGGGCCAACGTCCTGACTTTC. It yields the protein CASSSLPSGANVLTF.

The chain joins TRBV24-1 to TRBJ2-1, with no clear D. CDR3 size: 12 residues. Germline CDR1 is KGHDR and CDR2 is SFDVKD. The V end was cut by 3 bases, the J end by 6 bases, with 5 bases between. CDR3 sequence reads: CATSDLINEQFF. The CDR3 DNA reads TGTGCCACCAGTGATCTCATCAATGAGCAGTTCTTC.

About this clonotype: The junction shows a germline mismatch at one end, possibly a read error. The rearrangement links TRBV6-1 to TRBJ1-2; TRBD1 matches at 7 bases. Germline values: CDR1 MNHNS, CDR2 SASEGT. CDR3 size: 14 residues. CDR3 sequence: CASREGQVLGGYTF. The CDR3 DNA reads TGTGCCAGCAGGGAAGGACAGGTACTGGGAGGCTACACCTTC.

The chain combines TRBV24-1 with TRBJ2-3, with D perhaps TRBD2 (6 bases). Germline lookup yields CDR1 KGHDR and CDR2 SFDVKD. The V and J ends lost 3 bases and 1 base respectively, with 13 bases between them. The CDR3 is made up of 16 amino acids. CDR3 DNA: TGTGCCACCAGTGATCAGTGGGCTAGCGGCACAGATACGCAGTATTTT. Protein: CATSDQWASGTDTQYF.

The genes are TRBV7-2 and TRBJ2-3; the match to TRBD2 covers 10 bases. J gave up 5 bases and V 0 bases, and 8 bases lay outside the gene matches. From germline, CDR1 is SGHTA and CDR2 FQGNSA. There are 17 residues in the CDR3. The CDR3 is CASSLAYSGGTKDTQYF. CDR3 sequence (DNA): TGTGCCAGCAGCTTAGCTTATAGCGGGGGGACTAAAGATACGCAGTATTTT. The full variable domain, its missing parts supplied by reference TRBV7-2 and TRBJ2-3, is GAGVSQSPSNKVTEKGKDVELRCDPISGHTALYWYRQSLGQGLEFLIYFQGNSAPDKSGLPSDRFSAERTGGSVSTLTIQRTQQEDSAVYLCASSLAYSGGTKDTQYFGPGTRLTVL.

This chain connects TRBV7-9 to TRBJ1-2; D ambiguous. Per germline, CDR1 SEHNR and CDR2 FQNEAQ (reference sequence). This CDR3 spans 14 amino acids. V lost 4 bases and J lost 1, with 10 bases in between. In DNA, the CDR3 is TGTGCCAGCAGCTCACGACAAATTAACTATGGCTACACCTTC. This codes for CASSSRQINYGYTF. The variable domain in full, with the rest retrieved from reference TRBV7-9 and TRBJ1-2, is DTGVSQNPRHKITKRGQNVTFRCDPISEHNRLYWYRQTLGQGPEFLTYFQNEAQLEKSRLLSDRFSAERPKGSFSTLEIQRTEQGDSAMYLCASSSRQINYGYTFGSGTRLTVV.

CDR3 sequence (DNA): TGTGCCAGCAGCCGAAGTTGGACTGAAGCTTTCTTT. This codes for CASSRSWTEAFF. The chain links TRBV28 to TRBJ1-1; D gene unclear. CDR1 and CDR2 (germline): MDHEN, SYDVKM. This CDR3 has 12 residues. With 6 bases removed from V and 5 bases from J, the gap between germline ends came to 10 bases.

The CDR3 loop reads CAISESPAGRSSYEQYF. The CDR3 nucleotides read TGTGCCATCAGTGAGTCACCAGCGGGGAGGAGCTCCTACGAGCAGTACTTC. The rearrangement joins TRBV10-3 to TRBJ2-7; 7 nucleotides align to TRBD2. Trimming took 0 bases from V and 0 from J; bases not matched to a gene: 8. This CDR3 comprises 17 residues. From germline, CDR1 is ENHRY and CDR2 SYGVKD.

In its sample, this clonotype was seen once. The chain recombines TRBV4-3 with TRBJ1-1, with 9 bases lining up with TRBD1. Germline assignment: CDR1 LGHNA and CDR2 YSLEER. The CDR3 is 17 residues long. With V trimmed by 2 bases and J by 4 bases, 11 bases remained unmatched. In DNA, the CDR3 is TGCGCCAGCAGCCAACTTCTCGGGACAGGGTTCATCACTGAAGCTTTCTTT. Its translation is CASSQLLGTGFITEAFF.

This chain joins TRBV6-2 or TRBV6-3 and TRBJ1-4; the match to TRBD1 covers 8 bases. The CDR3 covers 15 residues. Germline CDR1 MNHEY, CDR2 SVGEGT. V gave up 5 bases and J gave up 6 bases; unmatched junction bases: 8. In nucleotides, the CDR3 is TGTGCCAGCAGTGGACAGGGCGAGGTCCATGAAAAACTGTTTTTT. This sequence encodes CASSGQGEVHEKLFF.

The V and J genes are TRBV20-1 and TRBJ1-1; D is unclear. Trimming took off 6 bases at V and 3 bases at J, with 17 bases between the two ends. The CDR3 is made up of 14 amino acids. The germline V gene has CDR1 DFQATT and CDR2 SNEGSKA (reference sequence). The CDR3 DNA reads TGCAGTGCCCAAGCAAGGGTGAAAGACACTGAAGCTTTCTTT. It codes for CSAQARVKDTEAFF.

The rearrangement links TRBV4-1 to TRBJ2-5; tentative D call: TRBD2 (6 bases). The V end was cut by 6 bases, the J end by 9 bases, with 17 bases between. Germline CDR1 reads MGHRA; CDR2 reads YSYEKL. The CDR3 spans 13 residues. Here the CDR3 reads CASSRIVGEAQYF. The CDR3 DNA reads as TGCGCCAGCAGTCGGATAGTGGGGGAGGCCCAGTACTTC.

The J gene is TRBJ2-3, the V gene TRBV5-4; perhaps D is TRBD1 or TRBD2 (6 bases each). Germline CDR1 reads SGHNT; CDR2 reads YYREEE (reference sequence). The CDR3 sequence is 15 residues long. The germline V and J ends were trimmed by 6 bases and 3 bases, with 17 bases remaining between them. CDR3 protein: CASTEGGRITDTQYF. The CDR3 nucleotides are TGTGCCAGCACCGAAGGGGGGCGTATTACAGATACGCAGTATTTT.

This rearrangement joins TRBV6-2 or TRBV6-3 to TRBJ2-1; 11 positions agree with TRBD1. The V gene's germline CDR1 is MNHEY and CDR2 SVGEGT. With V trimmed by 0 bases and J by 7 bases, 11 bases remained unmatched. This CDR3 spans 18 amino acids. The CDR3 nucleotides read TGTGCCAGCAGTTACTCGTATGGGTCGGACAGGGGGCGAAATGAGCAGTTCTTC. Residues: CASSYSYGSDRGRNEQFF.

V and J are TRBV12-3 or TRBV12-4 and TRBJ1-2; D is undetermined. The V gene lost 8 bases and the J gene lost 8 bases, with 27 bases spanning the gap. This CDR3 region has 16 residues. CDR3 amino acids: CASGSVEAPLRNGYTF. The DNA for the CDR3 is TGTGCCAGCGGGTCCGTGGAGGCACCCCTTCGGAACGGCTACACCTTC.

The chain combines TRBV6-1 with TRBJ2-5, with 8 positions matching TRBD1. The end of the DNA is better explained by TRBJ2-7, so the J call may be wrong. This CDR3 is 16 amino acids long. The germline V gene has CDR1 MNHNS and CDR2 SASEGT. CDR3 nucleotides: TGTGCCAGCAGAGAGCAGGGGGCGGTCGTTTTGAGCGAGCAGTACTTC. It encodes CASREQGAVVLSEQYF.